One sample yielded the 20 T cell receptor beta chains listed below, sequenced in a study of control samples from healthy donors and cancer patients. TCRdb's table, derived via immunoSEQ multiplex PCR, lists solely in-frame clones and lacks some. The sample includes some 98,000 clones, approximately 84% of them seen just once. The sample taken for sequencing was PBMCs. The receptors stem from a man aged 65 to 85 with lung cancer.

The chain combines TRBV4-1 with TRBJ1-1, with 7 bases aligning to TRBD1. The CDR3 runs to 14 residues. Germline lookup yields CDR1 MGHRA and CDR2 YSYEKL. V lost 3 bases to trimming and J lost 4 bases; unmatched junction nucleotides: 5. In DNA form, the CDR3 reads TGCGCCAGCAGCCAGACCCGACAGGGCACTGAAGCTTTCTTT. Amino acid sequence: CASSQTRQGTEAFF.

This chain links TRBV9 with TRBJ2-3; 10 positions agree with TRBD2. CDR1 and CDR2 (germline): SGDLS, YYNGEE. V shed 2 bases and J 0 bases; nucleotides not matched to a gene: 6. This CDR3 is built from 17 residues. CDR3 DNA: TGTGCCAGCAGCGTCGGGACTAGCGTGACTAGCACAGATACGCAGTATTTT. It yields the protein CASSVGTSVTSTDTQYF.

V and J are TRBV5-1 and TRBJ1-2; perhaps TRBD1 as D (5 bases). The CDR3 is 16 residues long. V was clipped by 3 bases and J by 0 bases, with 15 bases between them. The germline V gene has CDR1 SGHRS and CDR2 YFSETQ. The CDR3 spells CASSSGQQATNYGYTF. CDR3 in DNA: TGCGCCAGCAGCTCAGGACAACAGGCCACTAACTATGGCTACACCTTC.

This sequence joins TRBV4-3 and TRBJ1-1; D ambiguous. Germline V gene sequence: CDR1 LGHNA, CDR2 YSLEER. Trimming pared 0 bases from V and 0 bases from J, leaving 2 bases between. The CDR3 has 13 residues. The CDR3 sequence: CASSQDLNTEAFF. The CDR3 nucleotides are TGCGCCAGCAGCCAAGATCTGAACACTGAAGCTTTCTTT.

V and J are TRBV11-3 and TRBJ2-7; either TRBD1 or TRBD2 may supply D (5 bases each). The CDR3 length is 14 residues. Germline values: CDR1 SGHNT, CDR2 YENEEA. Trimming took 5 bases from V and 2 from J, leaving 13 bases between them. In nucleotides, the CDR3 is TGTGCCAGCAGCCCCGGGACGGGAACCTACGAGCAGTACTTC. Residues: CASSPGTGTYEQYF.

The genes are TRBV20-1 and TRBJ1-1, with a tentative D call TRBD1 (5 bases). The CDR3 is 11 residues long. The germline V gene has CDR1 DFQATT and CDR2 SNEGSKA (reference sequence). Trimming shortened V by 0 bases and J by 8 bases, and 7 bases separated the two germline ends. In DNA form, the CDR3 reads TGCAGTGCTAGAGATCAGGGCGAAGCTTTCTTT. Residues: CSARDQGEAFF.

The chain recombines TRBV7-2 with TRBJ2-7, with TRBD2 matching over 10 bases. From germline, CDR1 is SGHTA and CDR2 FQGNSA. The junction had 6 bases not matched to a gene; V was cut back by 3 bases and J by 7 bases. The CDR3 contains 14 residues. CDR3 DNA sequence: TGTGCCAGCAGCTTTTCTAGCGGGGGAGGAGAGCAGTACTTC. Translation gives CASSFSSGGGEQYF.

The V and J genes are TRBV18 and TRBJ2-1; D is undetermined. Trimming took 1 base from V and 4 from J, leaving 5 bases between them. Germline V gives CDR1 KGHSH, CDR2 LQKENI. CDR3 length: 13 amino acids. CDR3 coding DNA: TGTGCCAGCTCACCACAGTCGTACAATGAGCAGTTCTTC. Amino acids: CASSPQSYNEQFF.

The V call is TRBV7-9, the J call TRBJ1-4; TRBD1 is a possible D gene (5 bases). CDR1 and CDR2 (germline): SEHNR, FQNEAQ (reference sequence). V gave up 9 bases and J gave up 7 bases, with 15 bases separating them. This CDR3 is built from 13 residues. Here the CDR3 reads CASSGRRSEKLFF. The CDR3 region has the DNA TGTGCCAGTTCGGGACGGCGTAGTGAAAAACTGTTTTTT.

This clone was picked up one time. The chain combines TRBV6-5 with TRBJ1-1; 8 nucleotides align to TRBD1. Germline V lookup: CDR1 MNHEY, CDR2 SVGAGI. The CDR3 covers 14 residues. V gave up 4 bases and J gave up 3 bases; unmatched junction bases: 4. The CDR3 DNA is TGTGCCAGCAGTTCCAGGGGGCAGGACACTGAAGCTTTCTTT. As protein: CASSSRGQDTEAFF.

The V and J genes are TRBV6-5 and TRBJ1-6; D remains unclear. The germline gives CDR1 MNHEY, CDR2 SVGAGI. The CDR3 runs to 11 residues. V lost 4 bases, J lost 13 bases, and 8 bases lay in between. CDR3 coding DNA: TGTGCCAGCAGTTTGGGCGTTCCCCTCCACTTT. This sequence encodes CASSLGVPLHF.

The CDR3 DNA sequence: TGTGCCAGCAGCGGAGGACTGGTAAAACGCACAGATACGCAGTATTTT. Translating gives CASSGGLVKRTDTQYF. V and J are TRBV5-4 and TRBJ2-3; the D gene is possibly TRBD2 (5 bases). CDR1 SGHNT and CDR2 YYREEE come from the germline V gene (reference sequence). The CDR3 loop spans 16 amino acids. The V gene lost 4 bases and the J gene lost 1 base, with 16 bases spanning the gap.

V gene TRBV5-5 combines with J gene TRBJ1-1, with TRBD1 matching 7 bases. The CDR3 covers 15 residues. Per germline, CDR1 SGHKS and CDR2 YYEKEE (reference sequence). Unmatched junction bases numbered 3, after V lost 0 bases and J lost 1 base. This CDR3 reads CASSLATGPNTEAFF. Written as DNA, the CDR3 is TGTGCCAGCAGCTTGGCGACAGGGCCGAACACTGAAGCTTTCTTT.

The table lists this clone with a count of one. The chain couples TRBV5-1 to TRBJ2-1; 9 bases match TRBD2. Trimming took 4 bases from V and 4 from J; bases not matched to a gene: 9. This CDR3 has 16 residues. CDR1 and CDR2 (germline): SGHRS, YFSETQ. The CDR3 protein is CASSRGLAPLYNEQFF. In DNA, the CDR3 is TGCGCCAGCAGCCGAGGACTAGCGCCTTTATACAATGAGCAGTTCTTC.

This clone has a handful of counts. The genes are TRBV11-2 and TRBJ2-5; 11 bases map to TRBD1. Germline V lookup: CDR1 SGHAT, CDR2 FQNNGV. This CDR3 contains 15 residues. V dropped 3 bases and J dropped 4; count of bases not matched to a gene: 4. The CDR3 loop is CASSLGQGVVETQYF. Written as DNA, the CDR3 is TGTGCCAGCAGCTTGGGACAGGGGGTCGTAGAGACCCAGTACTTC.

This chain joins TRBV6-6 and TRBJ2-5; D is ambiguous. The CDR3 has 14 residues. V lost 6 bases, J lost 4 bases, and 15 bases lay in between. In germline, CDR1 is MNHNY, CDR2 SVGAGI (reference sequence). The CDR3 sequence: CASSWTLMGETQYF. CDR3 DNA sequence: TGTGCCAGCAGCTGGACCCTAATGGGAGAGACCCAGTACTTC.

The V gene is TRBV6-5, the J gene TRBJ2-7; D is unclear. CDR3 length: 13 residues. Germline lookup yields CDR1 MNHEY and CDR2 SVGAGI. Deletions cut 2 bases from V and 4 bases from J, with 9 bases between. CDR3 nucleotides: TGTGCCAGCAGTTACAACAGTGGATACGAGCAGTACTTC. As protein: CASSYNSGYEQYF.

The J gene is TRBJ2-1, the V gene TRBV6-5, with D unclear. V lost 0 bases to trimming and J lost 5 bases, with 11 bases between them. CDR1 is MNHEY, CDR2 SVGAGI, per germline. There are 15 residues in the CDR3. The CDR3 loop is CASSYSTQLHNEQFF. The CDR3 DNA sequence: TGTGCCAGCAGTTACTCGACCCAACTGCACAATGAGCAGTTCTTC.

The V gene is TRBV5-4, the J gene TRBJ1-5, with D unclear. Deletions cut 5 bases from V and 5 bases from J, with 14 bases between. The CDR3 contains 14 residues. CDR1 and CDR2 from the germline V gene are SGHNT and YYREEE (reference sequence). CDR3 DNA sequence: TGTGCCAGCAGTGGCGGCCTTAACGATCAGCCCCAGCATTTT. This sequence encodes CASSGGLNDQPQHF.

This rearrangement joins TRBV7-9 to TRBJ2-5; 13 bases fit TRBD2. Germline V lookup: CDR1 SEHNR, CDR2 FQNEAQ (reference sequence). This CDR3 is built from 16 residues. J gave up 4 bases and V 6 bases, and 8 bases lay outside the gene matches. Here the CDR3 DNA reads TGTGCCAGCAGGACCGCACTAGCGGGGGGGCGAGAGACCCAGTACTTC. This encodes CASRTALAGGRETQYF.